This entry features one TCR beta chain sequence. As originally analysed: Amplification of reference gene primers was used by the study to estimate nucleated cell counts. Here immunoSEQ multiplex PCR was the method, and the copy in TCRdb shows in-frame clones only, minus some. The V and J calls and the clone size are those of that table, but D and trimming were determined from the DNA. This sample has 45,000 to 65,000 clones, with approximately 84% found just once. The data were taken from a study of blood T cell repertoires in COVID-19. Study in general: The study drew acute and convalescent COVID-19 samples from the United States, Italy and Spain. Sources were T cells, B-cell-depleted T cells, or PBMCs; the material itself was cDNA or gDNA.

The origin of this receptor is a man aged 60 to 69 with acute or convalescent COVID-19. The source material was peripheral blood.

The CDR3: CASSLDRAGANVLTF. The DNA for the CDR3 is TGTGCCAGCAGCCTGGACAGGGCTGGGGCCAACGTCCTGACTTTC. V usage is TRBV7-2 and J usage is TRBJ2-6, with 8 bases that match TRBD1. Looked up from germline, CDR1 is SGHTA and CDR2 is FQGNSA. CDR3 size: 15 residues. The V gene end was trimmed by 5 bases and the J gene end by 2 bases; junction bases not matched to a gene: 2.